Each of the 8 T cell receptor beta chains below was sequenced from the same sample in a study of cytomegalovirus exposure and HLA in healthy donors. With 60 Vbeta and 13 Jbeta primers, the PCR was carried out. The data were produced by immunoSEQ multiplex PCR, yet TCRdb's version contains in-frame clones alone and is incomplete. The table for this sample gives about 170,000 clones. Sequencing input: PBMCs. The source is a woman in her sixties or seventies in good health and CMV-seronegative.

In DNA, the CDR3 is TGTGCCAGCAGCACTTGGGACAGGGGGCTTGGTTACGATGAGCAGTTCTTC. This translates into CASSTWDRGLGYDEQFF. The chain couples TRBV7-9 to TRBJ2-1, with 12 bases identical to TRBD1. V lost 5 bases, J lost 8 bases, and 13 bases stayed unmatched. Per germline, CDR1 SEHNR and CDR2 FQNEAQ (reference sequence). The CDR3 runs to 17 residues.

The chain links TRBV2 to TRBJ2-5; D remains unclear. The germline V gene has CDR1 SNHLY and CDR2 FYNNEI. V was shortened by 7 bases and J by 1 base, with 7 bases between the two germline ends. This CDR3 is built from 12 residues. The CDR3 DNA reads as TGTGCCAGCATGAACAGCCAAGAGACCCAGTACTTC. Translating gives CASMNSQETQYF.

The J gene is TRBJ1-2, the V gene TRBV19, with TRBD1 matching 7 bases. Germline V gene lookup returns CDR1 LNHDA and CDR2 SQIVND (reference sequence). The CDR3 loop spans 17 amino acids. Germline trimming cut 6 bases from V and 2 bases from J; bases unmatched to any gene: 15. The CDR3 DNA sequence: TGTGCCAGTAGACCGCCGGGACAGAGACCACCGAACTATGGCTACACCTTC. Amino acid sequence: CASRPPGQRPPNYGYTF.

The chain has TRBV7-7 and TRBJ2-4, with D perhaps TRBD2 (5 bases). The CDR3 is made up of 13 amino acids. Trimming left V 5 bases short and J 8 bases short, with 13 bases between. The V gene's germline CDR1 is SSHAT and CDR2 FNYEAQ (reference sequence). The CDR3 region has the DNA TGTGCCAGCAGCCTGACTCCGAGGGACATTCAGTACTTC. Its protein is CASSLTPRDIQYF.

This sequence joins TRBV29-1 and TRBJ1-6; D remains ambiguous. The V gene's germline CDR1 is SQVTM and CDR2 ANQGSEA. This CDR3 has 11 residues. V was shortened by 4 bases and J by 9 bases, with 7 bases between the two germline ends. In nucleotides, the CDR3 is TGCAGCGTTGGCGAGGGTTCACCCCTCCACTTT. Translation: CSVGEGSPLHF.

The gene calls are TRBV7-2 and TRBJ1-2; D may be TRBD1 (5 bases). Trimming stripped 3 bases from V and 6 bases from J, with 17 bases between. The CDR3 runs to 15 residues. Germline V lookup: CDR1 SGHTA, CDR2 FQGNSA. The CDR3 protein is CASSFFSRGGNGYTF. The DNA for the CDR3 is TGTGCCAGCAGCTTCTTTAGTAGGGGCGGGAATGGCTACACCTTC.

The chain joins TRBV30 to TRBJ2-7; no firm D call. V gave up 2 bases and J gave up 7 bases, with 15 bases separating them. There are 13 residues in the CDR3. The V gene's germline CDR1 is GTSNPN and CDR2 SVGIG (reference sequence). The DNA of the CDR3 is TGTGCCTGGAGTTTAGACGCGGCTGCGGAGCAGTACTTC. It is translated as CAWSLDAAAEQYF. Complete variable domain (other parts from reference TRBV30 and TRBJ2-7): SQTIHQWPATLVQPVGSPLSLECTVEGTSNPNLYWYRQAAGRGLQLLFYSVGIGQISSEVPQNLSASRPQDRQFILSSKKLLLSDSGFYLCAWSLDAAAEQYFGPGTRLTVT.

The rearrangement links TRBV5-5 to TRBJ1-4; no reliable D call. CDR3 length: 16 amino acids. Germline CDR1 SGHKS, CDR2 YYEKEE (reference sequence). V was clipped by 4 bases and J by 5 bases, with 18 bases between them. This CDR3 is CASSIQVEVRNEKLFF. CDR3 coding DNA: TGTGCCAGCAGCATTCAAGTCGAGGTCCGGAATGAAAAACTGTTTTTT.